The rows below give T cell receptor beta chains drawn from one sample of a study of regulatory T cells in long-lasting Graves disease. TCRdb fed the multiplex PCR reads into MiXCR, producing one record per CDR3 protein. Here the sample spans 680,000 or so distinct CDR3 sequences, about 15% being singletons. These sequences were also reported in another study, on T cells in Graves' hyperthyroidism and ophthalmopathy.

The specimen was peripheral blood mononuclear cells (PBMCs), collected at new diagnosis, from a patient treated with antithyroid drugs. These receptors were taken from a woman under 40 with Graves disease. Each CDR3 is given with its conserved first and last residue. Each record gives: V gene, clone size, J gene, D gene, CDR3 DNA, CDR3 protein. A D gene is named only where the DNA matches it firmly. Rows may omit the clone size; those that give it use once, few, many or a size class.

TRBV12-3/TRBV12-4	few	TRBJ2-3	TRBD2	TGTGCCAGCAGTCGGGGGGAGGGGACTAGCGGCGATACGCAGTATTTT	CASSRGEGTSGDTQYF
TRBV6-1	many	TRBJ2-3	-	TGTGCCACGCGGGCAGCGACCGTGGATACGCAGTATTTT	CATRAATVDTQYF
TRBV3-1	many	TRBJ1-1	-	TGTGCCAGCAGCCAAGATTTCCAGGGGAGACCTGAAGCTTTCTTT	CASSQDFQGRPEAFF
TRBV20-1	many	TRBJ1-1	TRBD1	TGCAGTGCAACGATCTTGGGGACAGGGAACACTGAAGCTTTCTTT	CSATILGTGNTEAFF
TRBV4-1	few	TRBJ1-2	-	TGCGCCAGCAGCCAAGAATGGACGGACGGCTATGGCTACACCTTC	CASSQEWTDGYGYTF
TRBV14	-	TRBJ2-3	-	TGTGCCACCAAAAGGGGTAGCACAGATACGCAGTATTTT	CATKRGSTDTQYF
TRBV24-1	-	TRBJ2-2	TRBD2	TGTGCCACCAGTGATGTGGGGGGGGTGAGCACCGGGGAGCTGCTTTTT	CATSDVGGVSTGELLF
TRBV19	-	TRBJ1-6	TRBD1	TGTGCCAGTAGTACAAGGACAGGGGGCAGCGGGAATTCACCCCTCCACTTT	CASSTRTGGSGNSPLHF
TRBV2	many	TRBJ1-1	-	TGTGCCAGCACTCCCCCCTTGAGGTACACTGAAGCTTTCTTT	CASTPPLRYTEAFF
TRBV5-5	few	TRBJ1-2	TRBD1	TGTGCCAGCAGCCTACGACCGGGACAGAATAACTATGGCTACACCTTC	CASSLRPGQNNYGYTF
TRBV15	many	TRBJ1-2	TRBD1	TGTGCCACCAGCATCCCGGACAGGACCCGGCGGGGCTACACCTTC	CATSIPDRTRRGYTF
TRBV11-2	many	TRBJ2-2	TRBD2	TGTGCCAGCAGCTTAGTAGAGCGGGAAGTTTTCGGGGAGCTGTTTTTT	CASSLVEREVFGELFF
TRBV27	many	TRBJ2-7	-	TGTGCCAGCAGTCGAACAACAGAGGGTTTAAGGGAGCAGTACTTC	CASSRTTEGLREQYF
TRBV27	-	TRBJ2-5	-	TGTGCCATCTCTCCCCGCCCTCCCGGGGGTGGGGAGACCCAGTACTTC	CAISPRPPGGGETQYF
TRBV19	few	TRBJ1-2	-	TGTGCCAGTAGTATTGGTTTTTCGAATGGCTACACCTTC	CASSIGFSNGYTF
TRBV19	-	TRBJ2-2	-	TGTGCCAGTACGGACCGAGACACCGGGGAGCTGTTTTTT	CASTDRDTGELFF
TRBV2	-	TRBJ2-5	-	TGTGCCAGCAGTGGGGGACGGCAAGAGACCCAGTGCTTC	CASSGGRQETQCF
TRBV7-2	many	TRBJ2-7	TRBD2	TGTGCCAGCAGCATCGACCTAACTAGCGGGAGGTACGAGCAGTACTTC	CASSIDLTSGRYEQYF
TRBV12-3/TRBV12-4	many	TRBJ1-1	-	TGTGCCAGCAGTTTATTGCGGTCGAACACTGAAGCTTTCTTT	CASSLLRSNTEAFF
TRBV29-1	many	TRBJ2-3	TRBD1	TGCAGCGTTGAAGACAGCAGGGGGTCCCTCACAGATACGCAGTATTTT	CSVEDSRGSLTDTQYF
TRBV4-2	-	TRBJ2-3	TRBD2	TGTGCCAGCAGCCAAGCGAGCGGGAGTGGGGAAGATACGCAGTATTTT	CASSQASGSGEDTQYF
TRBV9	few	TRBJ2-7	TRBD2	TGTGCCAGCAGCGTAGACCTAGCGGAATCCTACGAGCAGTACTTC	CASSVDLAESYEQYF
TRBV12-3/TRBV12-4	few	TRBJ2-1	-	TGTGCCAGCAGTCCGCGCAAAAGCTCCTACAATGAGCAGTTCTTC	CASSPRKSSYNEQFF
TRBV20-1	many	TRBJ1-4	-	TGCAGTGGAATGCCGGACACTAATGAAAAACTGTTTTTT	CSGMPDTNEKLFF
TRBV19	-	TRBJ1-5	TRBD1	TGTGCCAGTACCTTCGCCTCAGGGGGGTCTCAGCCCCAGCATTTT	CASTFASGGSQPQHF
TRBV28	many	TRBJ2-7	TRBD2	TGTGCCAGCAGAAGACAGCGACTAGCGATTACCTACGAGCAGTACTTC	CASRRQRLAITYEQYF
TRBV5-1	many	TRBJ2-5	-	TGCGCCAGCCGGGGGTTATGGGCCCAGTACTTC	CASRGLWAQYF
TRBV20-1	few	TRBJ2-5	TRBD2	TGCAGTGCTCGAAGTCTCGGACTAGCGGGAACTCTGGAGACCCAGTACTTC	CSARSLGLAGTLETQYF